The clone carrying this T cell receptor (beta chain) is medium-sized by share. Its antigen remains unidentified. This sample stems from a study of radiation and T cells in renal cell carcinoma. About the study: Nephrectomy followed 15 Gy stereotactic body radiation by 4 weeks. Points from the study as a whole: No pretreatment tumor biopsies were available for baseline clonotypes.

Time point defined: baseline pretreatment blood. Treatment defined: 15 Gy SBRT to primary tumor, nephrectomy 4 weeks later. This renal cell carcinoma was of the clear cell type. Measured with immunoSEQ multiplex PCR; TCRdb has only the in-frame clones, and not every one. Among roughly 120,000 clones listed, roughly 80% were seen once. Sequences were derived from blood, sampled from a patient whose treatment included radiotherapy and nephrectomy. The source is a woman aged 55-69 years with renal cell carcinoma.

CDR3 in amino acids: CASSGGENTEAFF. The CDR3 nucleotides read TGTGCCAGCAGTGGGGGCGAGAACACTGAAGCTTTCTTT. J is TRBJ1-1 and V is TRBV6-1, with D tentatively TRBD1 (5 bases). Germline CDR1 MNHNS, CDR2 SASEGT. V lost 4 bases and J lost 1, with 7 bases in between. This CDR3 region has 13 residues.